Shown below are 15 T cell receptor beta chains from a single sample sequenced in a study of cytomegalovirus exposure and HLA in healthy donors. PCR employed 60 Vbeta and 13 Jbeta primers. Measured with immunoSEQ multiplex PCR; TCRdb has only the in-frame clones, and not every one. The table shows roughly 150,000 clones, with around 82% occurring only once. Sequencing used PBMCs. These receptors originate from a woman aged 45-60 years in good health and CMV-seropositive.

V gene TRBV7-9 combines with J gene TRBJ2-6; D remains ambiguous. The germline gives CDR1 SEHNR, CDR2 FQNEAQ (reference sequence). CDR3 length: 17 amino acids. V lost 6 bases and J 0 bases, leaving 15 bases between the germline ends. CDR3 amino acids: CASRPTTMTSGANVLTF. The CDR3 coding sequence is TGTGCCAGCAGGCCTACGACAATGACCTCTGGGGCCAACGTCCTGACTTTC.

This clone was observed a handful of times. The chain couples TRBV6-6 to TRBJ1-1, with D possibly TRBD1 on 6 matching bases. Germline CDR1 is MNHNY and CDR2 is SVGAGI (reference sequence). There are 15 residues in the CDR3. V gave up 0 bases and J gave up 3 bases, with 11 bases separating them. CDR3 nucleotides: TGTGCCAGCAGTTACTCGAGCAGGGGAGACACTGAAGCTTTCTTT. This translates into CASSYSSRGDTEAFF.

The rearrangement uses TRBV9 and TRBJ1-1; D is perhaps TRBD1 (5 bases). Germline loops: CDR1 SGDLS, CDR2 YYNGEE. The CDR3 consists of 13 residues. The V and J ends lost 5 bases and 1 base respectively, with 9 bases between them. The CDR3 coding sequence is TGTGCCAGCAGTAGGGGAGGGAACACTGAAGCTTTCTTT. It is translated as CASSRGGNTEAFF.

The J gene is TRBJ1-6, the V gene TRBV19; no firm D call. CDR3 length: 18 residues. The germline V gene has CDR1 LNHDA and CDR2 SQIVND (reference sequence). The V gene lost 2 bases and the J gene lost 0 bases, with 14 bases spanning the gap. CDR3 protein: CASSINSAASSYNSPLHF. As DNA, the CDR3 is TGTGCCAGTAGTATAAATTCGGCGGCGAGCTCCTATAATTCACCCCTCCACTTT.

The chain employs TRBV13 and TRBJ1-4, with unresolved D. The V end lost 5 bases, the J end lost 8 bases, and 15 bases lay between the germline ends. The germline V gene has CDR1 PRHDT and CDR2 FYEKMQ (reference sequence). This CDR3 contains 14 residues. This CDR3 reads CASSPGPTREKLFF. The DNA of the CDR3 is TGTGCCAGCAGCCCAGGCCCGACACGGGAAAAACTGTTTTTT.

The V gene is TRBV2, the J gene TRBJ1-5; 7 bases are shared with TRBD1. The CDR3 spans 16 residues. CDR1 and CDR2 from the germline V gene are SNHLY and FYNNEI. V was clipped by 2 bases and J by 9 bases; unmatched bases: 13. As DNA, the CDR3 is TGTGCCAGCAGTGAAACGCTAGGGGGCTGGGGTTCGCCCCAGCATTTT. It yields the protein CASSETLGGWGSPQHF.

V and J are TRBV6-4 and TRBJ1-2, with 7 bases lining up with TRBD1. This CDR3 has 14 amino acids. Trimming removed 4 bases from V and 4 bases from J; junction bases left unmatched: 6. Germline V gives CDR1 MRHNA, CDR2 SNTAGT. The CDR3 coding sequence is TGTGCCAGCAGTGCCGAATCAGGGGGCTATGGCTACACCTTC. It codes for CASSAESGGYGYTF.

This rearrangement joins TRBV9 to TRBJ2-2, with TRBD2 identical over 13 bases. Per the germline V gene, CDR1 is SGDLS and CDR2 is YYNGEE. The CDR3 length is 17 residues. With 3 bases clipped from V and 7 bases from J, the junction kept 9 bases outside the gene matches. CDR3 sequence: CASSAGLAGALYGELFF. The CDR3 nucleotides are TGTGCCAGCAGCGCCGGACTAGCGGGGGCGCTTTACGGGGAGCTGTTTTTT.

CDR3 DNA sequence: TGTGCCAGCAGCCCTCAATCCGGGACAGCCTACAATGAGCAGTTCTTC. Its protein is CASSPQSGTAYNEQFF. The chain combines TRBV9 with TRBJ2-1; 7 nucleotides align to TRBD1. The CDR3 totals 16 residues. V gave up 4 bases and J gave up 2 bases; unmatched junction bases: 9. The germline V gene has CDR1 SGDLS and CDR2 YYNGEE. Together with reference TRBV9 and TRBJ2-1, the CDR3 gives the full variable domain: DSGVTQTPKHLITATGQRVTLRCSPRSGDLSVYWYQQSLDQGLQFLIQYYNGEERAKGNILERFSAQQFPDLHSELNLSSLELGDSALYFCASSPQSGTAYNEQFFGPGTRLTVL.

The chain couples TRBV6-5 to TRBJ1-5; the D is unclear. The germline CDR1 and CDR2 sequences are MNHEY and SVGAGI. CDR3 length: 13 amino acids. The V gene lost 5 bases and the J gene lost 7 bases, with 12 bases spanning the gap. The CDR3 protein is CASSVQTWQPQHF. The CDR3 DNA is TGTGCCAGCAGTGTCCAGACTTGGCAGCCCCAGCATTTT.

This chain connects TRBV4-1 to TRBJ2-6; D unresolved. Deletions cut 7 bases from V and 4 bases from J, with 14 bases between. Germline V gene data show CDR1 as MGHRA and CDR2 as YSYEKL. The CDR3 totals 15 residues. CDR3 coding DNA: TGCGCCAGCACATCCGCCGCACTGGGGGCCAACGTCCTGACTTTC. This sequence encodes CASTSAALGANVLTF.

The chain carries TRBV5-8 and TRBJ2-1, with 8 bases identical to TRBD2. This CDR3 has 20 amino acids. CDR1 is SGHTS, CDR2 YDEGEE, per germline. With 6 bases clipped from V and 0 bases from J, the junction kept 20 bases outside the gene matches. The CDR3 DNA reads as TGTGCCAGCACCGGCGTTTTAGCGGGGTCAGGTCCGTACTCCTACAATGAGCAGTTCTTC. It codes for CASTGVLAGSGPYSYNEQFF.

This clone was found once. The V and J genes are TRBV6-4 and TRBJ2-3; the match to TRBD2 covers 9 bases. Trimming took 3 bases from V and 1 from J; bases not matched to a gene: 5. In germline, CDR1 is MRHNA, CDR2 SNTAGT. The CDR3 length is 16 residues. CDR3 sequence reads: CASSERSSGGTDTQYF. The CDR3 DNA follows: TGTGCCAGCAGTGAACGGTCTAGCGGGGGCACAGATACGCAGTATTTT.

The chain combines TRBV10-3 with TRBJ1-5; D call uncertain. Germline V gene data show CDR1 as ENHRY and CDR2 as SYGVKD. The length of the CDR3 is 13 residues. V was trimmed by 3 bases and J by 4 bases, leaving 7 bases between them. The DNA for the CDR3 is TGTGCCATCAGTGATGTGGAGAATCAGCCCCAGCATTTT. This codes for CAISDVENQPQHF.

The chain links TRBV7-3 to TRBJ2-7; D gene unclear. This CDR3 is built from 13 residues. V gave up 5 bases and J gave up 5 bases, with 13 bases separating them. Germline CDR1 is SGHTA and CDR2 is FQGTGA. The CDR3 region is CASSPSLGHEQYF. In nucleotides, the CDR3 is TGTGCCAGCAGCCCATCTTTGGGCCACGAGCAGTACTTC.